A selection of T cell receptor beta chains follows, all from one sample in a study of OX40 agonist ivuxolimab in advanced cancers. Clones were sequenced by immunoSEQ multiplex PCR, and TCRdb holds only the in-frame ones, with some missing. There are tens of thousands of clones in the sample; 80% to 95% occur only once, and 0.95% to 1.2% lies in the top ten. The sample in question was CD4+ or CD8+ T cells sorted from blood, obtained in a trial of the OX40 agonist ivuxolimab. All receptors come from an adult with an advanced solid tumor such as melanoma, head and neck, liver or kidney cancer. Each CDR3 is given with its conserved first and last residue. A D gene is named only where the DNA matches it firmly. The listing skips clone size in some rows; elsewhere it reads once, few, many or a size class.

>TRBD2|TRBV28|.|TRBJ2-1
TGTGCCAGCAGCAGAAGCGGGAGTGGGTCCTACAATGAGCAGTTCTTC
CASSRSGSGSYNEQFF
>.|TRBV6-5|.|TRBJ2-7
TGTGCCAGCAGTGAAGGGGGTCTTATGTTC
CASSEGGLMF
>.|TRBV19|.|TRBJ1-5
TGTGCCAGTAGGAGCGTCTGGGCTGGCGACAATCAGCCCCAGCATTTT
CASRSVWAGDNQPQHF
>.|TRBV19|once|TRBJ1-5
TGTGCCAGTAGTCAAGGGGAAACCCTTAGCAATCAGCCCCAGCATTTT
CASSQGETLSNQPQHF
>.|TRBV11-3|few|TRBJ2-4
TGTGCCAGCAGCTTAGTACCAGGGGATACCTTAAACATTCAGTACTTC
CASSLVPGDTLNIQYF
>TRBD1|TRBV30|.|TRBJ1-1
TGTGCCTGCCGACAGGGGGTCACAGCTTTCTTT
CACRQGVTAFF
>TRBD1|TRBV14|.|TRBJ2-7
TGTGCCAGCAGCCTTGGACAGGGCCCCGAGCAGTACTTC
CASSLGQGPEQYF
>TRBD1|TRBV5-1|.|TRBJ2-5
TGCGCCAGCAGCTCGGACAGGTTCGAAGAGACCCAGTACTTC
CASSSDRFEETQYF
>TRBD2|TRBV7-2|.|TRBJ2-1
TGTGCCAGCAGCCAGGGACTAGCGGGAGGCCTCTACAATGAGCAGTTCTTC
CASSQGLAGGLYNEQFF
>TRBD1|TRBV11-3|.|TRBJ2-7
TGTGCCAGCAGCTTAAGAGGACAGGACTCCTACGAGCAGTACTTC
CASSLRGQDSYEQYF
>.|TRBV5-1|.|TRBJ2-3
TGCGCCAGCAGGGCGGGACTTTCCAGCACAGATACGCAGTATTTT
CASRAGLSSTDTQYF
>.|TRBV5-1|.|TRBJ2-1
TGCGCCAGCAGCTCTCACCTGATAGGGGGGGGCAATGAGCAGTTCTTC
CASSSHLIGGGNEQFF
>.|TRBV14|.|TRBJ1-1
TGTGCCAGCAGCCAACAGTGGAACACTGAAGCTTTCTTT
CASSQQWNTEAFF
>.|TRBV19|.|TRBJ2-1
TGTGCCAGTAGTATAGGGGGGAGTTTAGCCTACAATGAGCAGTTCTTC
CASSIGGSLAYNEQFF
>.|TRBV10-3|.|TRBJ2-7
TGTGCCATCAGTGAGTTCGGGGGATGGGAGCAGTACTTC
CAISEFGGWEQYF
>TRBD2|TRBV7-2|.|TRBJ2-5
TGTGCCAGCAGCTTAGGGGCCCTAGCGGGAAGAGAGACCCAGTACTTC
CASSLGALAGRETQYF
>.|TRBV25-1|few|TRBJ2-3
TGTGCCAGCAGTGAATTCAAGGGGGGATCCGATACGCAGTATTTT
CASSEFKGGSDTQYF
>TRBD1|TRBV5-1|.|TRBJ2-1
TGCGCCAGCAGCTTTGGGGACAGGAGTAACAATGAGCAGTTCTTC
CASSFGDRSNNEQFF
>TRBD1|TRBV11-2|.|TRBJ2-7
TGTGCCAGCAGCTTAGTGTCTCTTCCGGCAGGGGGCGAGCAGTACTTC
CASSLVSLPAGGEQYF
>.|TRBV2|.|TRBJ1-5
TGTGCCAGCAGTACTACGCTAGATCAGCCCCAGCATTTT
CASSTTLDQPQHF
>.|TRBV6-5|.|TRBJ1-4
TGTGCCAGCAGTTACCTGGGCTCCAATGAAAAACTGTTTTTT
CASSYLGSNEKLFF
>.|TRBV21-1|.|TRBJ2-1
TGTGCCAGCAGCAAAGCGCTGGGGGGGTCCTCCTACAATGAGCAGTTCTTC
CASSKALGGSSYNEQFF
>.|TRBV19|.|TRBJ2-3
TGTGCCAGTAGTATAGGGCAGGGGAACACAGATACGCAGTATTTT
CASSIGQGNTDTQYF
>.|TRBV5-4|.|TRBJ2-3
TGTGCCAGCAGCTTTGGGAGCACAGATACGCAGTATTTT
CASSFGSTDTQYF
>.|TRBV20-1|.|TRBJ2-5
TGCAGTGCTAGGGAAGAGACCCAGTACTTC
CSAREETQYF
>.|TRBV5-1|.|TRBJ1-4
TGCGCCAGCAGCTTGAATTACGGGTTTGGGGAAAAACTGTTTTTT
CASSLNYGFGEKLFF
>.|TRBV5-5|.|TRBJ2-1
TGTGCCAGCGGGCGGGAACCCTCCTACAATGAGCAGTTCTTC
CASGREPSYNEQFF
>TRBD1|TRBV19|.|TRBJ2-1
TGTGCCAGTACCACAGGGGGACAGGGGTTGAGGGAGCAGTTCTTC
CASTTGGQGLREQFF
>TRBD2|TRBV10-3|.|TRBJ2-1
TGTGCCATCAGGGGGACTAGCGGGACGAGCTCCTACAATGAGCAGTTCTTC
CAIRGTSGTSSYNEQFF
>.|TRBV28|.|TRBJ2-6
TGTGCCAGCTCGGCCCCTACTGGGGCCAACGTCCTGACTTTC
CASSAPTGANVLTF
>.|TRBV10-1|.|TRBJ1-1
TGCGCCAGCTCACCAGGGGCGTTATCTGAAGCTTTCTTT
CASSPGALSEAFF
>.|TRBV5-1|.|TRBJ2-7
TGCGCCAGCAGCTTCGCCTACGAGCAGTACTTC
CASSFAYEQYF
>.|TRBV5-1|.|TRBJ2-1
TGCGCCAGCAGCTTCAACGGAGGCGGGCGGGGTGAGCAGTTCTTC
CASSFNGGGRGEQFF
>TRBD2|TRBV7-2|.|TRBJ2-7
TGTGCCAGCAGCCCCGAGCCGACAGCGGGAGGTCCCTACGAGCAGTACTTC
CASSPEPTAGGPYEQYF
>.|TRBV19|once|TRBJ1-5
TGTGCCAGTAGTATGTTGGGGGGCGCGGGCAATCAGCCCCAGCATTTT
CASSMLGGAGNQPQHF
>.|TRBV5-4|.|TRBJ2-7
TGTGCCAGCAGCTTGGTTGGGGGTCCCTACGAGCAGTACTTC
CASSLVGGPYEQYF
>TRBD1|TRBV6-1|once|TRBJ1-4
TGTGCCAGCAGTGAGGGTTCAGGGGGCTATGAAAAACTGTTTTTT
CASSEGSGGYEKLFF
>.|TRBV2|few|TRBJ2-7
TGTGCCAGCAGGGGGGGGGCGAGTGCAAACTACGAGCAGTACTTC
CASRGGASANYEQYF
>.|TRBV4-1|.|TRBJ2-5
TGCGCCAGCAGCCAACCCCGGACTGCTGGAGAGACCCAGTACTTC
CASSQPRTAGETQYF
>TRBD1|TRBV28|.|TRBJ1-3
TGTGCCAGTAGTCAGGGGGTCTGGAACACCATATATTTT
CASSQGVWNTIYF
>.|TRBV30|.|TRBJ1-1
TGTGCCTGGAGTCCACGACCGAGGGGCACTGAAGCTTTCTTT
CAWSPRPRGTEAFF
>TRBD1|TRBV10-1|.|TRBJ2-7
TGCGCCAGTCTACGGGCGGGGACAGGGGGCTCCTACGAGCAGTACTTC
CASLRAGTGGSYEQYF
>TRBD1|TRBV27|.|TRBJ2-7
TGTGCCAGCAGTTCAACCGGGACAGGGTTAGAGCAGTACTTC
CASSSTGTGLEQYF
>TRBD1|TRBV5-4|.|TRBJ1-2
TGTGCCAGCAGTGCAGGGGGCGGCTATGGCTACACCTTC
CASSAGGGYGYTF